This record looks at one TCR beta chain sequence and its context. Its antigen is currently unknown. The sample's time point: patch test 2, 6 weeks after DPC sensitization. The treatment here: therapeutic diphenylcyclopropenone sensitization with weekly scalp DPC. Total RNA was extracted from unfractionated whole blood. The library tagged individual cDNA molecules with unique molecular identifiers. One entry per CDR3 protein results from TCRdb running MiXCR on the RACE reads. Here the sample spans 35,000 to 55,000 distinct CDR3 sequences, about 9.6% being singletons. The data were taken from a study of human T cells and chemical hapten exposure. Study-level results: Expanded TCRs created a significantly greater count of big CDR3 similarity clusters than controls did.

The CDR3 contains 14 residues. The germline V and J ends were trimmed by 4 bases and 4 bases, with 14 bases remaining between them. Germline-derived CDR1 and CDR2 are SNHLY and FYNNEI. The TCR originated in a woman in her twenties or thirties with alopecia areata. Some clones in this sample may be carry-over from other donors' samples. The V call is TRBV2, the J call TRBJ2-7, with a tentative D call TRBD1 (5 bases). Sequences were derived from whole blood, sampled in connection with sensitization to the hapten diphenylcyclopropenone (DPC). CDR3: CASSAEARAYEQYF. Here the CDR3 DNA reads TGTGCCAGCAGTGCGGAAGCCAGGGCTTACGAGCAGTACTTC.